These T cell receptor beta chains were read from a single sample in a study of OX40 agonist ivuxolimab in advanced cancers. Produced via immunoSEQ multiplex PCR; TCRdb's table is partial and in-frame only. Among about 50,000 clones listed, 80% were seen once. The sequencing here drew on CD4+ or CD8+ T cells sorted from blood, taken in a trial of the OX40 agonist ivuxolimab. These receptors were collected from an adult with an advanced solid tumor such as melanoma, head and neck, liver or kidney cancer. Both conserved end residues are part of each CDR3. Fields, in order: V gene, D gene, J gene, clone size, CDR3 protein, CDR3 DNA. The D gene is left open where the match is weak. The listing skips clone size in some rows; elsewhere it reads once, few, many or a size class.

>TRBV18|TRBD1|TRBJ1-3|NA
CASSQEDGTGSSGNTIYF
TGTGCCAGCTCACAGGAAGACGGGACAGGGAGCTCTGGAAACACCATATATTTT
>TRBV7-9|TRBD2|TRBJ2-1|NA
CASSLPYRLAGGYNEQFF
TGTGCCAGCAGCTTACCCTATCGGCTAGCGGGGGGGTACAATGAGCAGTTCTTC
>TRBV11-3|NA|TRBJ2-1|NA
CASSKGGSSYNEQFF
TGTGCCAGCAGCAAGGGGGGATCCTCCTACAATGAGCAGTTCTTC
>TRBV2|NA|TRBJ1-1|NA
CASTPGPRLAAFF
TGTGCCAGCACCCCGGGGCCCCGGTTGGCGGCTTTCTTT
>TRBV7-9|TRBD1|TRBJ1-6|NA
CASSLGTGFYNSPLHF
TGTGCCAGCAGCTTAGGGACAGGCTTCTATAATTCACCCCTCCACTTT
>TRBV7-9|TRBD1|TRBJ1-3|NA
CASSVGQGGSTIYF
TGTGCCAGCAGCGTGGGACAGGGGGGCTCCACCATATATTTT
>TRBV9|NA|TRBJ2-1|few
CASSVDGGYNEQFF
TGTGCCAGCAGCGTAGATGGGGGTTACAATGAGCAGTTCTTC
>TRBV10-3|TRBD2|TRBJ2-5|NA
CASKPGLAGEETQYF
TGTGCCTCCAAGCCAGGACTAGCGGGGGAAGAGACCCAGTACTTC
>TRBV14|NA|TRBJ2-3|NA
CASSQTVLSTDTQYF
TGTGCCAGCAGCCAGACAGTACTTAGCACAGATACGCAGTATTTT
>TRBV7-2|TRBD1|TRBJ1-4|NA
CASSSNRGHDEKLFF
TGTGCCAGCAGCTCGAACAGGGGGCACGATGAAAAACTGTTTTTT
>TRBV2|TRBD2|TRBJ2-5|NA
CASSRGTSGQETQYF
TGTGCCAGCAGTCGCGGGACTAGCGGCCAAGAGACCCAGTACTTC
>TRBV19|NA|TRBJ2-5|NA
CASSMGGNPGETQYF
TGTGCCAGTAGTATGGGTGGTAATCCAGGGGAGACCCAGTACTTC
>TRBV5-4|NA|TRBJ2-6|few
CASSWETALGGANVLTF
TGTGCCAGCAGCTGGGAGACGGCACTAGGCGGGGCCAACGTCCTGACTTTC
>TRBV6-1|TRBD1|TRBJ2-3|once
CASSWTGDEADTQYF
TGTGCCAGCAGTTGGACAGGGGATGAGGCAGATACGCAGTATTTT
>TRBV7-2|NA|TRBJ2-2|NA
CASSSSGSRWTGELFF
TGTGCCAGCAGCTCATCGGGGAGTCGCTGGACCGGGGAGCTGTTTTTT
>TRBV2|TRBD1|TRBJ1-2|NA
CASSDRGTGTASGYTF
TGTGCCAGCAGTGATAGGGGGACAGGGACCGCCTCGGGGTATACCTTC
>TRBV21-1|NA|TRBJ2-5|NA
CATPGTSGETQYF
TGTGCCACCCCCGGGACTAGCGGGGAGACCCAGTACTTC
>TRBV5-1|TRBD2|TRBJ2-7|NA
CASSSGLAGGKQYF
TGCGCCAGCAGCTCCGGACTAGCGGGGGGGAAGCAGTACTTC
>TRBV6-1|TRBD2|TRBJ2-1|NA
CASSEASLAGGLEQFF
TGTGCCAGCAGTGAAGCCTCACTAGCGGGAGGTCTTGAGCAGTTCTTC
>TRBV5-6|TRBD1|TRBJ2-2|NA
CASSFRDRATGELFF
TGTGCCAGCAGCTTCCGGGACAGGGCAACCGGGGAGCTGTTTTTT
>TRBV19|TRBD1|TRBJ1-5|NA
CASSSLGTGVQPQHF
TGTGCCAGTAGTAGCCTCGGGACAGGGGTTCAGCCCCAGCATTTT
>TRBV5-5|TRBD1|TRBJ1-5|once
CASSPGTGLNQPQHF
TGTGCCAGCAGCCCTGGGACAGGGCTCAATCAGCCCCAGCATTTT
>TRBV5-1|TRBD1|TRBJ1-6|NA
CASSLTHRGPNSPLHF
TGCGCCAGCAGCCTAACCCACAGGGGGCCTAATTCACCCCTCCACTTT
>TRBV18|NA|TRBJ2-4|once
CASSPGLWRGRAKNIQYF
TGTGCCAGCTCACCCGGTTTATGGAGGGGGAGGGCCAAAAACATTCAGTACTTC
>TRBV5-6|NA|TRBJ2-5|NA
CASTRRGAETQYF
TGTGCCAGCACCCGACGGGGGGCGGAGACCCAGTACTTC
>TRBV15|NA|TRBJ2-5|few
CATSRGNSQETQYF
TGTGCCACCAGCAGAGGGAATTCCCAGGAGACCCAGTACTTC
>TRBV4-1|NA|TRBJ2-2|medium-sized
CASSSPKAEYREELFF
TGCGCCAGCAGCTCACCTAAAGCGGAGTATAGGGAGGAGCTGTTTTTT
>TRBV7-2|NA|TRBJ2-2|NA
CASSNFGELFF
TGTGCCAGCAGCAATTTCGGGGAGCTGTTTTTT
>TRBV28|TRBD1|TRBJ2-7|NA
CASSSGTGGAYEQYF
TGTGCCAGCAGTTCCGGGACAGGGGGAGCCTACGAGCAGTACTTC